The 26 T cell receptor beta chains below come from one sample, sequenced in a study of blood T cell repertoires in COVID-19 (dated by TCRdb to 2020 to 2021). Library preparation was by the immunoSEQ multiplex PCR assay. As stored in TCRdb, this immuneACCESS dataset retains in-frame rearrangements with V and J assigned. A fraction of the clones does not appear; measured against another copy, unresolved V genes explain less than half of the discrepancy, and the remainder lacks a known reason. The sample records some 130,000 clones, over 60% of which are singletons. The ten largest clones take up about 1.9% of the sample. Sequenced input: peripheral blood. The receptor set was obtained from a woman between 65 and 79 years old with acute or convalescent COVID-19.

The chain has TRBV2 and TRBJ2-4, with TRBD1 matching over 9 bases. Germline V gene sequence: CDR1 SNHLY, CDR2 FYNNEI. With 3 bases clipped from V and 7 bases from J, the junction kept 1 base outside the gene matches. The CDR3 loop spans 13 amino acids. The CDR3 DNA is TGTGCCAGCAGTGACGACAGGGGGAACATTCAGTACTTC. Its protein product is CASSDDRGNIQYF.

The chain employs TRBV7-8 and TRBJ2-7; 8 nucleotides line up with TRBD1. The V segment lost 5 bases and the J segment 1 base; nucleotides outside the gene matches: 10. The CDR3 is 16 amino acids. Germline V CDR1 and CDR2: SGHVS, FQNEAQ. CDR3 amino acids: CASSPIRGRSSYEQYF. In DNA, the CDR3 is TGTGCCAGCAGCCCCATCAGGGGGCGTTCTTCCTACGAGCAGTACTTC.

For this clone: The sample holds other DNA sequences that translate to the same CDR3. J is TRBJ2-1 and V is TRBV11-3, with D unclear. The length of the CDR3 is 15 residues. Trimming left V 5 bases short and J 5 bases short, with 16 bases between. Per the germline V gene, CDR1 is SGHNT and CDR2 is YENEEA. CDR3 sequence (DNA): TGTGCCAGCAGCCCCCACCGAGGCTCAGACAATGAGCAGTTCTTC. Protein sequence: CASSPHRGSDNEQFF.

The CDR3 DNA reads as TGTGCCACCAGCAGAGATCCCCTAGTGACAGATACGCAGTATTTT. Its protein product is CATSRDPLVTDTQYF. The chain carries TRBV15 and TRBJ2-3; unclear D gene. CDR3 length: 15 residues. V was shortened by 0 bases and J by 3 bases, with 10 bases between the two germline ends. CDR1 and CDR2 (germline): LNHNV, YYDKDF (reference sequence).

This chain uses TRBV27 with TRBJ2-1; tentatively, D is TRBD2 (6 bases). The CDR3 contains 15 residues. The V gene's germline CDR1 is MNHEY and CDR2 SMNVEV (reference sequence). Trimming pared 6 bases from V and 0 bases from J, leaving 12 bases between. CDR3 in DNA: TGTGCCAGCAGCATTTCGCGGGACTCCTACAATGAGCAGTTCTTC. The encoded protein is CASSISRDSYNEQFF.

This clone came up a few times. This chain links TRBV7-9 with TRBJ2-5; 8 bases align to TRBD2. Trimming took 5 bases from V and 5 from J; bases not matched to a gene: 10. The CDR3 extends over 15 amino acids. CDR1 SEHNR and CDR2 FQNEAQ come from the germline V gene (reference sequence). CDR3 DNA: TGTGCCAGCAGCCCCGGACTAGCAGTAAGCGAGACCCAGTACTTC. Translated, it gives CASSPGLAVSETQYF.

The genes are TRBV6-1 and TRBJ1-3; 7 bases map to TRBD1. CDR1 is MNHNS, CDR2 SASEGT, per germline. CDR3 length: 16 amino acids. Unmatched junction bases numbered 10, after V lost 4 bases and J lost 4 bases. For the CDR3, the DNA is TGTGCCAGCAGTGCTTTATCGGGACAGTGGGGAAACACCATATATTTT. It specifies CASSALSGQWGNTIYF.

This clone came up a few times. V and J are TRBV27 and TRBJ2-7; possibly TRBD2 for D (5 bases). Trimming removed 8 bases at V and 3 bases at J, with 14 bases between. The germline V gene has CDR1 MNHEY and CDR2 SMNVEV (reference sequence). This CDR3 region has 13 residues. DNA for the CDR3: TGTGCCAGCCGGGGTAATCAAGGCTACGAGCAGTACTTC. This encodes CASRGNQGYEQYF.

The chain joins TRBV2 to TRBJ1-2; TRBD1 matches at 8 bases. Germline V gene data show CDR1 as SNHLY and CDR2 as FYNNEI. CDR3 size: 16 residues. Unmatched junction bases numbered 9, after V lost 4 bases and J lost 2 bases. Here the CDR3 reads CASSGDAGQANYGYTF. For the CDR3, the DNA is TGTGCCAGCAGTGGGGATGCGGGACAGGCGAACTATGGCTACACCTTC.

This clone occurred once. V usage is TRBV5-1 and J usage is TRBJ2-2; D uncertain. V gave up 5 bases and J gave up 6 bases, with 8 bases separating them. Germline CDR1 reads SGHRS; CDR2 reads YFSETQ. The CDR3 totals 12 residues. In DNA form, the CDR3 reads TGCGCCAGCAGATGGGCCCCCGGGGAGCTGTTTTTT. It encodes CASRWAPGELFF.

The CDR3 is CASGLLTDTQYF. CDR3 nucleotides: TGTGCTAGTGGTTTGCTAACAGATACGCAGTATTTT. The rearrangement joins TRBV12-5 to TRBJ2-3; D remains ambiguous. The CDR3 covers 12 residues. CDR1 and CDR2 (germline): LGHNT, FRNRAP. Trimming took 2 bases from V and 3 from J, leaving 3 bases between them.

The chain carries TRBV30 and TRBJ2-1; D possibly corresponds to TRBD2 (6 bases). Trimming took off 0 bases at V and 7 bases at J, with 10 bases between the two ends. Germline V gene data show CDR1 as GTSNPN and CDR2 as SVGIG (reference sequence). This CDR3 has 13 residues. As DNA, the CDR3 is TGTGCCTGGAGTGTACTAGCCCCAAATGAGCAGTTCTTC. This sequence encodes CAWSVLAPNEQFF.

The rearrangement uses TRBV4-1 and TRBJ2-5; 8 positions agree with TRBD1. After removal of 4 bases from V and 5 bases from J, the junction contained 9 bases not matched to a gene. This CDR3 has 15 amino acids. Germline V gene lookup returns CDR1 MGHRA and CDR2 YSYEKL. The CDR3 bases are TGCGCCAGCAGCCGAGGACAGGGCATGGTGGAGACCCAGTACTTC. Translation: CASSRGQGMVETQYF.

V usage is TRBV11-2 and J usage is TRBJ2-1, with D possibly matching TRBD2 (5 bases). The CDR3 length is 12 residues. CDR1 and CDR2 (germline): SGHAT, FQNNGV. V was trimmed by 5 bases and J by 11 bases, leaving 13 bases between them. CDR3 protein: CASSLRESKQFF. DNA for the CDR3: TGTGCCAGCAGCCTAAGGGAGAGTAAGCAGTTCTTC.

The chain is built from TRBV13 and TRBJ1-1; D is undetermined. The germline CDR1 and CDR2 sequences are PRHDT and FYEKMQ (reference sequence). V was clipped by 5 bases and J by 0 bases, with 10 bases between them. This CDR3 has 14 residues. The CDR3 DNA sequence: TGTGCCAGCAGCCCCCGCGGGGTGAACACTGAAGCTTTCTTT. Its protein product is CASSPRGVNTEAFF.

In its sample, this clone was seen once. The chain has TRBV19 and TRBJ2-7; weak D call: TRBD2 (5 bases). The V and J ends lost 2 bases and 1 base respectively, with 9 bases between them. CDR1 and CDR2 (germline): LNHDA, SQIVND (reference sequence). This CDR3 has 14 residues. Written as DNA, the CDR3 is TGTGCCAGTAGTATATCCCCGGGGTCCTACGAGCAGTACTTC. Its translation is CASSISPGSYEQYF.

V gene TRBV19 combines with J gene TRBJ2-7; 7 bases line up with TRBD1. CDR1 is LNHDA, CDR2 SQIVND, per germline (reference sequence). Trimming removed 4 bases from V and 3 bases from J; junction bases left unmatched: 9. The CDR3 totals 15 residues. CDR3 sequence reads: CASSTRGGFIYEQYF. CDR3 in DNA: TGTGCCAGTAGTACTCGAGGGGGCTTCATCTACGAGCAGTACTTC.

The chain employs TRBV19 and TRBJ2-1; 8 bases are shared with TRBD2. Trimming removed 7 bases from V and 3 bases from J; junction bases left unmatched: 11. The CDR3 is made up of 16 amino acids. CDR1 LNHDA and CDR2 SQIVND come from the germline V gene (reference sequence). The CDR3 sequence is CASTMGGLGSYNEQFF. As DNA, the CDR3 is TGTGCCAGTACCATGGGGGGACTAGGGAGCTACAATGAGCAGTTCTTC.

The V and J genes are TRBV30 and TRBJ2-2, with a weak D call TRBD2 (5 bases). The V and J ends lost 5 bases and 1 base respectively, with 11 bases between them. CDR1 and CDR2 from the germline V gene are GTSNPN and SVGIG (reference sequence). The CDR3 extends over 14 amino acids. The CDR3 is CAWGRTVNTGELFF. CDR3 bases: TGTGCCTGGGGGAGAACAGTGAACACCGGGGAGCTGTTTTTT.

This clone has at least ten counts. At the DNA level, this CDR3 is encoded by other sequences in the same sample as well. J is TRBJ1-5 and V is TRBV28; 8 nucleotides line up with TRBD1. This CDR3 contains 14 residues. Germline-derived CDR1 and CDR2 are MDHEN and SYDVKM. V gave up 6 bases and J gave up 4 bases; unmatched junction bases: 5. This CDR3 reads CASRLGQVNQPQHF. CDR3 in DNA: TGTGCCAGCAGATTGGGACAGGTGAATCAGCCCCAGCATTTT.

This clone was observed once. J is TRBJ1-1 and V is TRBV10-3; TRBD1 matches at 8 bases. The CDR3 sequence is 14 residues long. Germline V lookup: CDR1 ENHRY, CDR2 SYGVKD. J lost 5 bases, V lost 6 bases, and 8 bases had no gene match. The CDR3 protein is CAISHDRGETEAFF. The CDR3 nucleotides are TGTGCCATCAGCCACGACAGGGGAGAAACTGAAGCTTTCTTT.

This clone was observed at least ten times. The J gene is TRBJ2-5, the V gene TRBV27, with 10 bases aligning to TRBD1. The germline gives CDR1 MNHEY, CDR2 SMNVEV (reference sequence). There are 16 residues in the CDR3. With 3 bases clipped from V and 2 bases from J, the junction kept 6 bases outside the gene matches. This chain's CDR3 is CASSFRTGGLQETQYF. The CDR3 DNA is TGTGCCAGCAGTTTTAGGACAGGGGGACTTCAAGAGACCCAGTACTTC.

The chain joins TRBV24-1 to TRBJ2-1; D ambiguous. V dropped 3 bases and J dropped 0 bases, with 11 bases sitting between them. CDR3 length equals 16 residues. Germline-derived CDR1 and CDR2 are KGHDR and SFDVKD. The CDR3 DNA is TGTGCCACCAGTGATCCCCAGAGGAACTCCTACAATGAGCAGTTCTTC. This translates into CATSDPQRNSYNEQFF.

J is TRBJ1-2 and V is TRBV19, with TRBD1 as a possible D gene (6 bases). The length of the CDR3 is 16 residues. Germline values: CDR1 LNHDA, CDR2 SQIVND (reference sequence). Trimming took 7 bases from V and 6 from J, leaving 24 bases between them. CDR3 loop: CASITPFGSSGDGYTF. CDR3 nucleotides: TGTGCCAGTATCACTCCATTTGGGTCTTCAGGGGATGGCTACACCTTC. Variable domain in full (rest from reference TRBV19 and TRBJ1-2): DGGITQSPKYLFRKEGQNVTLSCEQNLNHDAMYWYRQDPGQGLRLIYYSQIVNDFQKGDIAEGYSVSREKKESFPLTVTSAQKNPTAFYLCASITPFGSSGDGYTFGSGTRLTVV.

As concerns this clone: Mismatch with germline at one junction end may stem from a read error. J is TRBJ2-5 and V is TRBV7-7, with D tentatively TRBD2 (7 bases). The germline V gene encodes CDR1 SSHAT and CDR2 FNYEAQ (reference sequence). The CDR3 is 13 amino acids. Here the CDR3 DNA reads TGTGCTAGCAGCTTAGGGGGGGAAGAGACCCAGTACTTC. Residues: CASSLGGEETQYF.

This chain uses TRBV7-2 with TRBJ2-1; 9 bases fit TRBD2. Germline V CDR1 and CDR2: SGHTA, FQGNSA. This CDR3 is built from 15 residues. With V trimmed by 7 bases and J by 8 bases, 12 bases remained unmatched. The CDR3 reads CASTNIQRGVYEQFF. The CDR3 coding sequence is TGTGCCAGCACCAATATCCAGCGGGGGGTTTATGAGCAGTTCTTC.